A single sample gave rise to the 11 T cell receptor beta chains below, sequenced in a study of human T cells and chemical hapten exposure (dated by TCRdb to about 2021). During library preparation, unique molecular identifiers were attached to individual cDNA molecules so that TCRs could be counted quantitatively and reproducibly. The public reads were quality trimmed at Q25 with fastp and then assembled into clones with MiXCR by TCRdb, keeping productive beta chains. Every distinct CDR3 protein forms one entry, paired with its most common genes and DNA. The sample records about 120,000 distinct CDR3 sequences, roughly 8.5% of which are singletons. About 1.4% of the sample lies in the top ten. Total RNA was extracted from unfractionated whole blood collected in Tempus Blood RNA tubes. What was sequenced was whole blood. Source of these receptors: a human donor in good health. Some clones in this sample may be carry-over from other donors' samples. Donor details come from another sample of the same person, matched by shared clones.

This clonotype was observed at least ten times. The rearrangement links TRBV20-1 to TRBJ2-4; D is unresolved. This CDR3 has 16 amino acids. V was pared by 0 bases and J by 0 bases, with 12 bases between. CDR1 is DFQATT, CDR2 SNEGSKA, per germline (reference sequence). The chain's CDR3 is CSARDRGDLAKNIQYF. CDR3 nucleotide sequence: TGCAGTGCTAGAGATCGAGGAGATCTAGCCAAAAACATTCAGTACTTC.

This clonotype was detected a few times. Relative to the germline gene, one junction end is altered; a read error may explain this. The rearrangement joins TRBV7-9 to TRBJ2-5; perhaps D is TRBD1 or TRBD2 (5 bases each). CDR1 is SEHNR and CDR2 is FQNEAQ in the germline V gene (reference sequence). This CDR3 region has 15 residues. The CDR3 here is CASSRGTTPQVTQYF. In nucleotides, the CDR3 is TGTGCCAGCAGCCGAGGGACCACTCCCCAAGTGACCCAGTACTTC. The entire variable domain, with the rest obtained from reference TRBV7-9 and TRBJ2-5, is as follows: DTGVSQNPRHKITKRGQNVTFRCDPISEHNRLYWYRQTLGQGPEFLTYFQNEAQLEKSRLLSDRFSAERPKGSFSTLEIQRTEQGDSAMYLCASSRGTTPQVTQYFGPGTRLLVL.

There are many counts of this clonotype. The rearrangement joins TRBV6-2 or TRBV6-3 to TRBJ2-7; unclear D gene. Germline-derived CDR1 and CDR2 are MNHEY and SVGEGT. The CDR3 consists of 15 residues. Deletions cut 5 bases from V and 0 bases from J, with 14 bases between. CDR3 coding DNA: TGTGCCAGCAGTCTCAAGGACCCGAGCTCCTACGAGCAGTACTTC. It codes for CASSLKDPSSYEQYF.

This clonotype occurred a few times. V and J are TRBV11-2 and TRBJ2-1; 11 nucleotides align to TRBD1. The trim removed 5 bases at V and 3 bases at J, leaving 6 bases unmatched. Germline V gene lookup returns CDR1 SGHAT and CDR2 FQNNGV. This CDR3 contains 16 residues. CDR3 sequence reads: CASSPPGQGGYNEQFF. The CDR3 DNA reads TGTGCCAGCAGCCCACCGGGACAGGGGGGCTACAATGAGCAGTTCTTC.

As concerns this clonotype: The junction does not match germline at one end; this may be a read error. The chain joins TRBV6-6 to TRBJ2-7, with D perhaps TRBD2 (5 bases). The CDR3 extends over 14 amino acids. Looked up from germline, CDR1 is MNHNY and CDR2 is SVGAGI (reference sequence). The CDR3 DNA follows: TGTGCCAGCACTTACTCTAGCCAAGCCTACGAGCAGTACTTC. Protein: CASTYSSQAYEQYF.

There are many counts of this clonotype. The CDR3 reads CASSKGQGVHQPQHF. The CDR3 DNA reads as TGTGCCAGCAGCAAGGGGCAGGGTGTGCATCAGCCCCAGCATTTT. The chain joins TRBV16 to TRBJ1-5, with D possibly TRBD1 on 5 matching bases. Between the trimmed V and J ends, which lost 5 bases and 5 bases, there was a span of 16 bases. Germline CDR1 reads KGHSY; CDR2 reads FQNENV. This CDR3 comprises 15 residues.

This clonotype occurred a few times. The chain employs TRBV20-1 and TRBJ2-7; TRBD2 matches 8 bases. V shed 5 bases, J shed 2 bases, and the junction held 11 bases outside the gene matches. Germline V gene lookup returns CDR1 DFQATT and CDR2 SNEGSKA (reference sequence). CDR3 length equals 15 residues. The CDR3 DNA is TGCAGTGCTCCCAGAACGGGAGGGGGAACCTACGAGCAGTACTTC. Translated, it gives CSAPRTGGGTYEQYF.

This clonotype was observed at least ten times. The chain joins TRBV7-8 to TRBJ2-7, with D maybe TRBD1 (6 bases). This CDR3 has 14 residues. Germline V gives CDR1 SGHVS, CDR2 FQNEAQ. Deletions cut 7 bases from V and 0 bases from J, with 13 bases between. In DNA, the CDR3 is TGTGCCAGCAACCTACAGGGCAGCTCCTACGAGCAGTACTTC. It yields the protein CASNLQGSSYEQYF. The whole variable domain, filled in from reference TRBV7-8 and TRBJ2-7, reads GAGVSQSPRYKVAKRGQDVALRCDPISGHVSLFWYQQALGQGPEFLTYFQNEAQLDKSGLPSDRFFAERPEGSVSTLKIQRTQQEDSAVYLCASNLQGSSYEQYFGPGTRLTVT.

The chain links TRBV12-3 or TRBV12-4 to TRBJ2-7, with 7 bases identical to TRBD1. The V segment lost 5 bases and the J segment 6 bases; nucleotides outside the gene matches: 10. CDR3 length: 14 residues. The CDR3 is CASSPQDRASEQYF. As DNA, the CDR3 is TGTGCCAGCAGTCCACAAGACAGGGCCTCCGAGCAGTACTTC.

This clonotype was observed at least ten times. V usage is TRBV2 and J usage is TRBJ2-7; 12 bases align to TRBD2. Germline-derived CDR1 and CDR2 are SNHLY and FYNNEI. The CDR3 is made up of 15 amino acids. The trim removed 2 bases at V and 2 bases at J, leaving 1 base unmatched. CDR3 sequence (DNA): TGTGCCAGCAGTGAACTAGCGGGAGGGCCCTACGAGCAGTACTTC. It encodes CASSELAGGPYEQYF.

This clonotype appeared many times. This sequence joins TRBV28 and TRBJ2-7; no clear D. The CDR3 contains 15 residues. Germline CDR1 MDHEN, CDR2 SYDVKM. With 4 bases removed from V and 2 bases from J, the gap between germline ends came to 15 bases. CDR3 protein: CASSSVRHGTYEQYF. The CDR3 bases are TGTGCCAGCAGTTCGGTTCGGCACGGCACCTACGAGCAGTACTTC.